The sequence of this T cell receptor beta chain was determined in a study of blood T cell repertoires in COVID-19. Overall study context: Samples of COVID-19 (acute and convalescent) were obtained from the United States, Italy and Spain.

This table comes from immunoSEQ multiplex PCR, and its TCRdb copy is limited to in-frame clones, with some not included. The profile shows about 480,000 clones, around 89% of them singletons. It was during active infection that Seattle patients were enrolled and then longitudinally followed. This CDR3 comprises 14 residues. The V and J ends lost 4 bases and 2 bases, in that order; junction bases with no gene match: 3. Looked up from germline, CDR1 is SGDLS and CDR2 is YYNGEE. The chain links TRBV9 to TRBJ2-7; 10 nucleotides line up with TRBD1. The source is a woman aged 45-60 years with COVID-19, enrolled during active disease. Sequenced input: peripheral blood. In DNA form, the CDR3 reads TGTGCCAGCAGCCGCGGACAGGGGGCCTACGAGCAGTACTTC. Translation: CASSRGQGAYEQYF.